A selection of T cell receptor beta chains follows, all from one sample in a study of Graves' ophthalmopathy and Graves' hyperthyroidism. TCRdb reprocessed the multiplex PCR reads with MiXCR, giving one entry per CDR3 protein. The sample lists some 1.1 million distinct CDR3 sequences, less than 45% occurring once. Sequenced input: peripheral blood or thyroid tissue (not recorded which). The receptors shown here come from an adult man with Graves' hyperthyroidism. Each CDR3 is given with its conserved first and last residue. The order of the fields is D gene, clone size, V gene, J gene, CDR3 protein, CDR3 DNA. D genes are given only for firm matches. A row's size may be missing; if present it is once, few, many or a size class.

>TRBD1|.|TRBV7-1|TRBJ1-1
CASSSPGTGEAFF
TGTGCCAGCAGCTCTCCTGGGACAGGAGAAGCTTTCTTT
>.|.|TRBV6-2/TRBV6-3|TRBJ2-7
CASSDDRLTYEQYF
TGTGCCAGCAGCGACGACAGGCTCACCTACGAGCAGTACTTC
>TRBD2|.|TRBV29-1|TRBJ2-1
CSVRGLAGGYEQFF
TGCAGCGTCCGCGGACTAGCGGGAGGGTATGAGCAGTTCTTC
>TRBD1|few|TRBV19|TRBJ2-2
CASSTDRVSTGELFF
TGTGCCAGTAGTACCGACAGGGTGAGCACCGGGGAGCTGTTTTTT
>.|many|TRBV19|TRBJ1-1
CACLGQMNTEAFF
TGTGCCTGCCTTGGACAGATGAACACTGAAGCTTTCTTT
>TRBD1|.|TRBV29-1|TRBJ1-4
CSVEDSPTGREKLFF
TGCAGCGTTGAAGATTCTCCGACAGGGAGAGAAAAACTGTTTTTT
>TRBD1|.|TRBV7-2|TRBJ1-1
CASSPAGTVGRNTEAFF
TGTGCCAGCAGTCCGGCCGGGACAGTGGGTAGGAACACTGAAGCTTTCTTT
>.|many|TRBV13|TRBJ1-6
CASSLDGKDARGSPLHF
TGTGCCAGCAGCTTAGACGGGAAGGACGCCAGGGGTTCACCCCTCCACTTT
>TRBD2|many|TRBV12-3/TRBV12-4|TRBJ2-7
CASSPQTSGRAYEQYF
TGTGCCAGCAGTCCTCAGACTAGCGGGAGGGCCTACGAGCAGTACTTC
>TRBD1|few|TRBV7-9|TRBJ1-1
CASSTGTAVGDTEAFF
TGTGCCAGCAGCACCGGGACAGCTGTAGGTGACACTGAAGCTTTCTTT
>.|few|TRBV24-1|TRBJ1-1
CATQGRGLNTEAFF
TGTGCCACGCAGGGCCGGGGGCTTAACACTGAAGCTTTCTTT
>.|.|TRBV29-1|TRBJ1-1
CSVAVGQNTEAFF
TGCAGCGTTGCGGTGGGACAGAACACTGAAGCTTTCTTT
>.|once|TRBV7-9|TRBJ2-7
CASSRPGTRHQNEQYF
TGTGCCAGCAGCCGTCCCGGGACAAGGCACCAGAACGAGCAGTACTTC
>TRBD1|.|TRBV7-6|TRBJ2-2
CASSPGTGGTNTGKLFF
TGTGCCAGCAGCCCCGGGACAGGGGGTACAAACACCGGGAAGCTGTTTTTT
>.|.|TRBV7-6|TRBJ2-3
CASSSTGSTDTQYF
TGTGCCAGCAGCTCAACAGGGAGCACAGATACGCAGTATTTT
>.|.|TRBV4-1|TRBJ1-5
CASSLTRYSNQPQHF
TGCGCCAGCAGCCTAACCCGTTATAGCAATCAGCCCCAGCATTTT
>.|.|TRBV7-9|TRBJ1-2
CASSLWSGDRGYTF
TGTGCCAGCAGCCTATGGTCTGGAGATAGGGGCTACACCTTC
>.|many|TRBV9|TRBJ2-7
CASSVSEGHPYEQYF
TGTGCCAGCAGCGTAAGTGAGGGTCATCCCTACGAGCAGTACTTC
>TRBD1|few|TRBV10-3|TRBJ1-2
CAISDGTGNYGYTF
TGTGCCATCAGTGATGGGACAGGGAACTATGGCTACACCTTC
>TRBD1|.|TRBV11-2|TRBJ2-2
CASSPEPLTGITGELFF
TGTGCCAGCAGCCCAGAACCATTGACAGGGATTACCGGGGAGCTGTTTTTT
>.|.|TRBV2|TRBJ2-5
CASRFSGNQETQYF
TGTGCCAGCAGATTTTCGGGCAATCAAGAGACCCAGTACTTC
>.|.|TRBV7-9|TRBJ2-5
CASSLAPFRDRTPETQYF
TGTGCCAGCAGCTTAGCCCCCTTCCGTGACAGAACCCCAGAGACCCAGTACTTC
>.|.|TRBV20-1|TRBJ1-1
CSAREGDRRAEAFF
TGCAGTGCTAGAGAGGGCGACCGCCGCGCTGAAGCTTTCTTT
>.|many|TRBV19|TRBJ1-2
CASGTLYGYTF
TGTGCCAGCGGGACATTATATGGCTACACCTTC
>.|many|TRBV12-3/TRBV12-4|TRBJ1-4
CASSSQATNEKLFF
TGTGCCAGCAGCTCTCAAGCAACTAATGAAAAACTGTTTTTT
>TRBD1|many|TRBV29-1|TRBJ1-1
CSVGTGGTEAFF
TGCAGCGTGGGGACAGGGGGCACTGAAGCTTTCTTT
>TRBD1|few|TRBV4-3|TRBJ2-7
CASSTIQGASYEQYF
TGCGCCAGCAGCACAATCCAGGGGGCTTCCTACGAGCAGTACTTC
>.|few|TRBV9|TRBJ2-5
CASRRNPSLETQYF
TGTGCCAGCAGACGGAACCCGAGCTTAGAGACCCAGTACTTC
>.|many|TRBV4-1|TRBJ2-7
CASSQDQPGTYEQYF
TGCGCCAGCAGCCAAGATCAGCCAGGGACCTACGAGCAGTACTTC
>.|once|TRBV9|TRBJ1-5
CASSVELGNQPQHF
TGTGCCAGCAGCGTAGAACTGGGGAATCAGCCCCAGCATTTT
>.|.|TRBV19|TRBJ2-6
CASSTRPWVSGANVLTF
TGTGCCAGTAGTACTCGTCCCTGGGTATCTGGGGCCAACGTCCTGACTTTC
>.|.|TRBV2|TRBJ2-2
CASGQSTGELFF
TGTGCCAGCGGACAGTCCACCGGGGAGCTGTTTTTT
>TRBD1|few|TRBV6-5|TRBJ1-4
CASSDRGRDWEKLFF
TGTGCCAGCAGTGACAGGGGCAGGGATTGGGAAAAACTGTTTTTT
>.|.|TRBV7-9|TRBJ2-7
CASTRTGSGEQYF
TGTGCCAGCACTCGGACGGGGTCTGGCGAGCAGTACTTC
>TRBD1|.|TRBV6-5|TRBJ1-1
CASSYSGFGQDEAFF
TGTGCCAGCAGTTACTCGGGGTTTGGACAGGATGAAGCTTTCTTT
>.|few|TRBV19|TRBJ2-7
CASRADPETYEQYF
TGTGCCAGTAGGGCAGATCCAGAAACCTACGAGCAGTACTTC
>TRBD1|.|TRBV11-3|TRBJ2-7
CASSERQGSQYF
TGTGCCAGCAGCGAGAGACAGGGTTCCCAGTACTTC
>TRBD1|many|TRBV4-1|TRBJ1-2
CASSHETGPYGYTF
TGCGCCAGCAGCCATGAGACAGGGCCCTATGGCTACACCTTC
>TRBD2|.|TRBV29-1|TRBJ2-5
CSVVGGGVRLAETQYF
TGCAGCGTTGTGGGGGGGGGGGTGAGGCTCGCGGAGACCCAGTACTTC
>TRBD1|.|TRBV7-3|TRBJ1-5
CASSLGTGGFFSNQPQHF
TGTGCCAGCAGCTTGGGGACAGGGGGATTCTTTAGCAATCAGCCCCAGCATTTT
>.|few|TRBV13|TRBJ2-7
CASSPPSRSPYEQYF
TGTGCCAGCAGCCCCCCCTCGCGGTCCCCCTACGAGCAGTACTTC
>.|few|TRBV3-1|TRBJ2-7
CASSQAERYEQYF
TGTGCCAGCAGCCAAGCTGAGCGCTACGAGCAGTACTTC
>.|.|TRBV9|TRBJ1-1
CASSVQAGTEAFF
TGTGCCAGCAGCGTTCAGGCTGGCACTGAAGCTTTCTTT